One and the same sample provided the 20 T cell receptor beta chains below, sequenced in a study of cytomegalovirus exposure and HLA in healthy donors. The PCR ran on 60 Vbeta and 13 Jbeta primers. Only in-frame clones appear in the TCRdb table, and some are missing; sequencing was by immunoSEQ multiplex PCR. The top ten hold around 14% of the sample, which has roughly 190,000 clones, roughly 74% seen once. Sequencing input: PBMCs. All receptors come from a woman in her twenties or thirties in good health and CMV-seropositive.

The V gene is TRBV11-2, the J gene TRBJ2-5, with a possible D match to TRBD2 (5 bases). Trimming took 5 bases from V and 1 from J, leaving 8 bases between them. The germline V gene has CDR1 SGHAT and CDR2 FQNNGV. CDR3 length equals 13 residues. CDR3: CASSGLFQETQYF. The CDR3 DNA follows: TGTGCCAGCAGCGGACTCTTCCAAGAGACCCAGTACTTC.

The rearrangement uses TRBV2 and TRBJ2-4; tentative D call: TRBD1 (5 bases). With 6 bases removed from V and 8 bases from J, the gap between germline ends came to 14 bases. The CDR3 covers 13 residues. From germline, CDR1 is SNHLY and CDR2 FYNNEI. The CDR3 here is CASRGAGWDIQYF. The CDR3 DNA is TGTGCCAGCAGAGGGGCAGGGTGGGACATTCAGTACTTC.

This chain uses TRBV9 with TRBJ2-6; weak D call: TRBD2 (6 bases). The CDR3 length is 15 residues. The germline V gene encodes CDR1 SGDLS and CDR2 YYNGEE. V was pared by 0 bases and J by 6 bases, with 10 bases between. CDR3 protein: CASSVGGRMANVLTF. DNA of the CDR3: TGTGCCAGCAGCGTAGGAGGGAGGATGGCCAACGTCCTGACTTTC.

This clone was picked up a small number of times. This chain uses TRBV18 with TRBJ1-1; D call uncertain. The CDR3 consists of 13 residues. From germline, CDR1 is KGHSH and CDR2 LQKENI. V lost 6 bases, J lost 6 bases, and 14 bases lay in between. The DNA of the CDR3 is TGTGCCAGCTCCGTCGGTGAGAGCTCTGAAGCTTTCTTT. Its protein product is CASSVGESSEAFF.

The genes are TRBV30 and TRBJ2-2; TRBD2 aligns across 10 bases. Trimming cost V 1 base and J 5 bases; bases outside gene matches: 10. CDR1 and CDR2 (germline): GTSNPN, SVGIG (reference sequence). The CDR3 covers 17 residues. Written as DNA, the CDR3 is TGTGCCTGGAGTGCCCCGGAGCGGGGGGGCCGTACCGGGGAGCTGTTTTTT. Translation: CAWSAPERGGRTGELFF.

The chain is built from TRBV21-1 and TRBJ1-1. TRBV21-1 is flagged as a pseudogene. CDR3 length: 11 residues. The CDR3 DNA sequence: TGTGCCAGCAGCGATAGTACTGAAGCTTTCTTT. This sequence encodes CASSDSTEAFF.

V gene TRBV5-1 combines with J gene TRBJ2-2, with TRBD2 as a possible D gene (5 bases). V dropped 7 bases and J dropped 4 bases, with 17 bases sitting between them. The CDR3 consists of 15 residues. CDR1 and CDR2 (germline): SGHRS, YFSETQ. The CDR3 spells CASRAGSVGTGELFF. The CDR3, as DNA: TGCGCCAGCCGAGCTGGGAGCGTCGGCACCGGGGAGCTGTTTTTT.

This rearrangement joins TRBV14 to TRBJ2-7; D ambiguous. CDR3 length: 15 residues. Germline lookup yields CDR1 SGHDN and CDR2 FVKESK. Trimming took 6 bases from V and 3 from J, leaving 18 bases between them. This CDR3 is CASRHARTHSYEQYF. For the CDR3, the DNA is TGTGCCAGCAGGCATGCTCGCACCCACAGCTACGAGCAGTACTTC.

This clone was seen more than once but under ten times. V is TRBV6-6 and J is TRBJ1-1, with 7 bases that match TRBD1. The length of the CDR3 is 14 residues. V trimming: 0 bases; J trimming: 3 bases; junction bases outside the gene matches: 1. Germline-derived CDR1 and CDR2 are MNHNY and SVGAGI (reference sequence). The CDR3: CASSYSDRDTEAFF. Here the CDR3 DNA reads TGTGCCAGCAGTTACTCAGACAGGGACACTGAAGCTTTCTTT.

V usage is TRBV15 and J usage is TRBJ2-3; 10 nucleotides match TRBD2. CDR3 length: 17 residues. Germline assignment: CDR1 LNHNV and CDR2 YYDKDF (reference sequence). J lost 5 bases, V lost 1 base, and 9 bases had no gene match. CDR3 DNA sequence: TGTGCCACCAGCAGAGGAGACAGCGGGAGGGTCGGAGATACGCAGTATTTT. Translated: CATSRGDSGRVGDTQYF.

The chain links TRBV23-1 to TRBJ1-5, with a tentative D call TRBD1 (5 bases). TRBV23-1 is classed as an ORF, of uncertain function. The V end was cut by 6 bases, the J end by 3 bases, with 12 bases between. There are 14 residues in the CDR3. The DNA of the CDR3 is TGCGCCAGCAGACCCACAGGATCCAATCAGCCCCAGCATTTT. Translated, it gives CASRPTGSNQPQHF.

V gene TRBV7-8 combines with J gene TRBJ1-2; D not resolved. Germline loops: CDR1 SGHVS, CDR2 FQNEAQ. The length of the CDR3 is 16 residues. Trimming cost V 1 base and J 4 bases, with 16 bases left between them. In DNA form, the CDR3 reads TGTGCCAGCAGCTTAGAGCGCGTCCGGAATCTCTATGGCTACACCTTC. This sequence encodes CASSLERVRNLYGYTF.

Turning to this clone: One junction end disagrees with the germline gene, perhaps due to a read error. The chain uses TRBV28 and TRBJ2-3; 10 nucleotides align to TRBD1. CDR3 length equals 13 residues. CDR1 is MDHEN, CDR2 SYDVKM, per germline. In DNA form, the CDR3 reads TGTGCCAGCAGGACAGGGGGCACCGATACGCAGTATTTT. Protein sequence: CASRTGGTDTQYF.

The chain joins TRBV7-2 to TRBJ2-1; 10 positions agree with TRBD2. With 0 bases clipped from V and 8 bases from J, the junction kept 4 bases outside the gene matches. Germline V gene sequence: CDR1 SGHTA, CDR2 FQGNSA. CDR3 length equals 15 residues. This CDR3 is CASSLALAGGHEQFF. The CDR3 DNA reads as TGTGCCAGCAGCTTAGCCTTAGCGGGAGGTCATGAGCAGTTCTTC.

There are a few counts of this clone. V is TRBV5-1 and J is TRBJ1-2, with 7 bases fitting TRBD1. This CDR3 contains 14 residues. J lost 6 bases, V lost 4 bases, and 9 bases had no gene match. Per the germline V gene, CDR1 is SGHRS and CDR2 is YFSETQ. For the CDR3, the DNA is TGCGCCAGCAGCGCAACCCCCGGGACAGATGGCTACACCTTC. Translation gives CASSATPGTDGYTF.

The chain employs TRBV28 and TRBJ2-7; TRBD2 might be the D (5 bases). V lost 5 bases and J 4 bases, leaving 12 bases between the germline ends. Germline V gene sequence: CDR1 MDHEN, CDR2 SYDVKM. The CDR3 contains 13 residues. The CDR3 nucleotides read TGTGCCAGCAGTCCTCGGGAAGGTTACGAGCAGTACTTC. The encoded protein is CASSPREGYEQYF.

A word on this clone: An end of the junction differs from the germline gene, which may be a read error. The chain has TRBV6-1 and TRBJ1-5, with 7 bases lining up with TRBD1. CDR1 and CDR2 from the germline V gene are MNHNS and SASEGT. The CDR3 runs to 15 residues. The CDR3 nucleotides read TGTGCCAGCACCCCAGGGGGGTTTAGCAGTCAGCCCCAGCATTTT. Residues: CASTPGGFSSQPQHF.

This clone was seen a handful of times. The chain is built from TRBV5-4 and TRBJ2-1; 11 nucleotides line up with TRBD2. With 1 base clipped from V and 6 bases from J, the junction kept 3 bases outside the gene matches. The CDR3 runs to 15 residues. Germline loops: CDR1 SGHNT, CDR2 YYREEE (reference sequence). The chain's CDR3 is CASSLPLAGGNEQFF. The CDR3 nucleotides read TGTGCCAGCAGCTTGCCCCTAGCGGGAGGCAATGAGCAGTTCTTC.

This chain connects TRBV6-5 to TRBJ2-5; 11 positions match TRBD1. CDR3 length: 15 amino acids. Germline V lookup: CDR1 MNHEY, CDR2 SVGAGI. Trimming at V came to 6 bases and at J to 2 bases, leaving 5 bases not matched to a gene. In nucleotides, the CDR3 is TGTGCCAGCAGCGACCGGGACAGGGGGCAAGAGACCCAGTACTTC. This encodes CASSDRDRGQETQYF.

A few counts support this clone. The J gene is TRBJ1-1, the V gene TRBV12-5; no clear D gene. The CDR3 has 14 residues. Germline loops: CDR1 LGHNT, CDR2 FRNRAP. Trimming shortened V by 4 bases and J by 1 base, and 10 bases separated the two germline ends. The CDR3 coding sequence is TGTGCTAGTGGTTCCAGTGAAAGGAACACTGAAGCTTTCTTT. This codes for CASGSSERNTEAFF.